This T cell receptor (beta chain) is drawn from a study of CD8 T cells in Susac syndrome. RNA in amounts of about 0.45 to 1 ug was reverse transcribed with random hexamers. TCRdb recomputed calls from the immunoSEQ multiplex PCR reads with MiXCR, one row per CDR3 protein. The sample consists of approximately 180,000 distinct CDR3 sequences, approximately 96% of them appearing once. FACS enriched CD8+ TEMRA cells, while bulk CD8+ and CD4+ were negatively isolated. Sequenced material: CD4+ T cells from PBMCs. The clonotype was recovered from a human donor with multiple sclerosis.

CDR3 DNA sequence: TGTGCCAGCAGCTTAAGCGACAGGGTGGGAGGCTACACCTTC. Translating it yields CASSLSDRVGGYTF. This rearrangement joins TRBV7-6 to TRBJ1-2, with 7 bases lining up with TRBD1. The CDR3 spans 14 residues. Germline V gene lookup returns CDR1 SGHVS and CDR2 FNYEAQ. V trimming: 2 bases; J trimming: 8 bases; junction bases outside the gene matches: 8.